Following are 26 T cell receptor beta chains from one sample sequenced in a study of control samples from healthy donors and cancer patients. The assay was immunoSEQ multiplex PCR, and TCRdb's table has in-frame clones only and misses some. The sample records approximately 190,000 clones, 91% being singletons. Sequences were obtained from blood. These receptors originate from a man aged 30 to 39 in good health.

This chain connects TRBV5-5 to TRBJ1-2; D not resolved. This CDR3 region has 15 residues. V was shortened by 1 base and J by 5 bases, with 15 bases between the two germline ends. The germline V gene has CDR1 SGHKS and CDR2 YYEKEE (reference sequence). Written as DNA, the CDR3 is TGTGCCAGCAGCTTGAGTAGCCGTCAGTTTTATGGCTACACCTTC. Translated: CASSLSSRQFYGYTF.

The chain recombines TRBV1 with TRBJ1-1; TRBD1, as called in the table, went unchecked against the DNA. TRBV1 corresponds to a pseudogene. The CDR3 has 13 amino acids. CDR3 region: CTSSLTGNTEAFF. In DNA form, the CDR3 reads TGCACCAGCAGCCTCACAGGGAACACTGAAGCTTTCTTT.

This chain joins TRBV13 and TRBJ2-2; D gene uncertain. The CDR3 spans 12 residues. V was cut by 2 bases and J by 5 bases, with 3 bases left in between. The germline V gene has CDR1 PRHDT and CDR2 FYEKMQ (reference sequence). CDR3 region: CASSLRTGELFF. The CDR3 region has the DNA TGTGCCAGCAGCTTAAGGACCGGGGAGCTGTTTTTT.

This chain's CDR3 is CASSEEVYEQYF. Written as DNA, the CDR3 is TGTGCCAGCAGTGAAGAGGTGTACGAGCAGTACTTC. This rearrangement joins TRBV2 to TRBJ2-7, with D unclear. The germline CDR1 and CDR2 sequences are SNHLY and FYNNEI. V was pared by 1 base and J by 4 bases, with 5 bases between. CDR3 length: 12 residues.

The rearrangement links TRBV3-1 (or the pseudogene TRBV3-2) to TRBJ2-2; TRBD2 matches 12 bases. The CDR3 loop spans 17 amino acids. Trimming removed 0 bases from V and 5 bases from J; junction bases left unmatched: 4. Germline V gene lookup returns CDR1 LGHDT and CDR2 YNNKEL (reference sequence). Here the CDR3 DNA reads TGTGCCAGCAGCCAAGAGTCACTAGCGGGGGGTACCGGGGAGCTGTTTTTT. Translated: CASSQESLAGGTGELFF.

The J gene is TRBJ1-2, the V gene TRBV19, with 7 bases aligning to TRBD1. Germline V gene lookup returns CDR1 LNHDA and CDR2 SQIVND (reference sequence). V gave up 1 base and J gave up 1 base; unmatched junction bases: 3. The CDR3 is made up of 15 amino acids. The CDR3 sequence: CASSIGDRGNYGYTF. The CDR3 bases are TGTGCCAGTAGTATAGGGGACAGAGGTAACTATGGCTACACCTTC. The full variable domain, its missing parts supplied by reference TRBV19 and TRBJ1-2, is DGGITQSPKYLFRKEGQNVTLSCEQNLNHDAMYWYRQDPGQGLRLIYYSQIVNDFQKGDIAEGYSVSREKKESFPLTVTSAQKNPTAFYLCASSIGDRGNYGYTFGSGTRLTVV.

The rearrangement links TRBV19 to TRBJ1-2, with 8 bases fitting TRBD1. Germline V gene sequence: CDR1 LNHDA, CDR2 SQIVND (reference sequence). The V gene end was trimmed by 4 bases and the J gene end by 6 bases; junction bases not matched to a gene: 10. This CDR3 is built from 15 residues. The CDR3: CASSKDRASWNGYTF. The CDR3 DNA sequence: TGTGCCAGTAGTAAGGACAGGGCGTCGTGGAATGGCTACACCTTC. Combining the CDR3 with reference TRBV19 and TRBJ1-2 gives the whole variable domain DGGITQSPKYLFRKEGQNVTLSCEQNLNHDAMYWYRQDPGQGLRLIYYSQIVNDFQKGDIAEGYSVSREKKESFPLTVTSAQKNPTAFYLCASSKDRASWNGYTFGSGTRLTVV.

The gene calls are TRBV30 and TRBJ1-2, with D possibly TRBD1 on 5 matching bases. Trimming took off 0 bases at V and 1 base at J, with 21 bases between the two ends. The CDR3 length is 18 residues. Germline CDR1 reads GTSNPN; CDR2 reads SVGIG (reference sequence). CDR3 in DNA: TGTGCCTGGAGTGTTAAATCCCCTGTAAGCGGGGGTAACTATGGCTACACCTTC. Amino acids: CAWSVKSPVSGGNYGYTF.

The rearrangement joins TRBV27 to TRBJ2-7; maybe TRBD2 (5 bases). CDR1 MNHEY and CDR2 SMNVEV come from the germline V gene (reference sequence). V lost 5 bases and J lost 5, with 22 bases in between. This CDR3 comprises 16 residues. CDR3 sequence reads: CASSHYLAEGWHEQYF. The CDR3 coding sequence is TGTGCCAGCAGTCATTATCTCGCCGAGGGTTGGCACGAGCAGTACTTC.

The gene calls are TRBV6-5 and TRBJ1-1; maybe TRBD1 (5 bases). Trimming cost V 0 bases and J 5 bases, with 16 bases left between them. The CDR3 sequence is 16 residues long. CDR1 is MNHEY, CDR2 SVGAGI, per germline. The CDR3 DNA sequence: TGTGCCAGCAGTTACTCCTCCGGGGCGGGGGAGACTGAAGCTTTCTTT. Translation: CASSYSSGAGETEAFF.

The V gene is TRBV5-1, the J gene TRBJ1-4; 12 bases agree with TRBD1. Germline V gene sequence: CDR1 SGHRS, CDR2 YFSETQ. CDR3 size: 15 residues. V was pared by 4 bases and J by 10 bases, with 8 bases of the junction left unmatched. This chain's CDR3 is CASSPSGTGGGKLFF. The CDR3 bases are TGCGCCAGCAGCCCGTCCGGGACAGGGGGCGGAAAACTGTTTTTT.

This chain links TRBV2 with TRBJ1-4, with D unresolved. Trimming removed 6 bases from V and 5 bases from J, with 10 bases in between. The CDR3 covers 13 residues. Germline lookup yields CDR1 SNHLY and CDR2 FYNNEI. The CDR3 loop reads CASSDTANEKLFF. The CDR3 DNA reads TGTGCCAGCAGCGATACGGCAAATGAAAAACTGTTTTTT.

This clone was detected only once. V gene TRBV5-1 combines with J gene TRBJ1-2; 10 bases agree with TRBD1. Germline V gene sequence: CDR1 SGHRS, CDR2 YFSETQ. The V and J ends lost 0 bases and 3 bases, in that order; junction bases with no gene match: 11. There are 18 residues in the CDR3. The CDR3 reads CASSLEEGTGVRHYGYTF. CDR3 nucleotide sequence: TGCGCCAGCAGCTTGGAGGAGGGGACAGGGGTCCGCCACTATGGCTACACCTTC.

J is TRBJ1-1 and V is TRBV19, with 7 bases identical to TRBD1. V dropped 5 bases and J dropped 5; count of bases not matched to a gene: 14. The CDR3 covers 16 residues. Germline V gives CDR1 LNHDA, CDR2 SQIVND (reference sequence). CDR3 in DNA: TGTGCCAGTAGTCCCTCAACGACAGGGTTACGGACTGAAGCTTTCTTT. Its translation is CASSPSTTGLRTEAFF.

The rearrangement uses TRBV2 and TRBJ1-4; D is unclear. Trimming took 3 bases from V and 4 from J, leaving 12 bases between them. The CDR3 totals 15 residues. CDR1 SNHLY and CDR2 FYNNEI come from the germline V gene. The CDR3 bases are TGTGCCAGCAGTGAGGCGTGGAGGAGTAATGAAAAACTGTTTTTT. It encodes CASSEAWRSNEKLFF.

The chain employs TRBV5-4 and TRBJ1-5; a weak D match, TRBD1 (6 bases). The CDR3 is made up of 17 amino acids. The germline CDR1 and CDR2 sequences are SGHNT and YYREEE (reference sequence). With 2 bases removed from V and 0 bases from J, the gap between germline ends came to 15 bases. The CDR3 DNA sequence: TGTGCCAGCAGCTTTAAGGGCCCAGGGGATAGCAATCAGCCCCAGCATTTT. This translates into CASSFKGPGDSNQPQHF.

The CDR3 coding sequence is TGTGCCAGCAGTCCCGGACAGGTCAACAATGAGCAGTTCTTC. Translating gives CASSPGQVNNEQFF. The chain is built from TRBV25-1 and TRBJ2-1; TRBD1 matches 7 bases. The CDR3 sequence is 14 residues long. Germline lookup yields CDR1 MGHDK and CDR2 SYGVNS. The V and J ends lost 5 bases and 5 bases, in that order; junction bases with no gene match: 6.

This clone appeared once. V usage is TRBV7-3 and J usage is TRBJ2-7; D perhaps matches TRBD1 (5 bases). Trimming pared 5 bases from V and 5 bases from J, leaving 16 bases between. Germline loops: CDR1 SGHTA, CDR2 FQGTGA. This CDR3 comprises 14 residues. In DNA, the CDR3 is TGTGCCAGCAGCCCAATGCCAGGGCAGGACGAGCAGTACTTC. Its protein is CASSPMPGQDEQYF.

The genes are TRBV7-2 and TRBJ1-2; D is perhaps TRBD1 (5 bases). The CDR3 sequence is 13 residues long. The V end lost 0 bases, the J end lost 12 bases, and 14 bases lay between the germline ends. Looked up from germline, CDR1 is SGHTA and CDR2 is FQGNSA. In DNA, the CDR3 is TGTGCCAGCAGCTTAGCGCTTGGGGCGGCTGACACCTTC. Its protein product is CASSLALGAADTF. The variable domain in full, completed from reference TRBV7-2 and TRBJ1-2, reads GAGVSQSPSNKVTEKGKDVELRCDPISGHTALYWYRQSLGQGLEFLIYFQGNSAPDKSGLPSDRFSAERTGGSVSTLTIQRTQQEDSAVYLCASSLALGAADTFGSGTRLTVV.

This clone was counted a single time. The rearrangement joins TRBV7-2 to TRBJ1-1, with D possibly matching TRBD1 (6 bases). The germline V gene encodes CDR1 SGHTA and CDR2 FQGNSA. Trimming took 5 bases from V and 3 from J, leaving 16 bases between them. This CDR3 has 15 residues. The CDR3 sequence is CASSPAGGRDTEAFF. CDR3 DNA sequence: TGTGCCAGCAGCCCGGCTGGGGGCAGGGACACTGAAGCTTTCTTT. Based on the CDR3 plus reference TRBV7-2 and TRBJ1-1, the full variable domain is GAGVSQSPSNKVTEKGKDVELRCDPISGHTALYWYRQSLGQGLEFLIYFQGNSAPDKSGLPSDRFSAERTGGSVSTLTIQRTQQEDSAVYLCASSPAGGRDTEAFFGQGTRLTVV.

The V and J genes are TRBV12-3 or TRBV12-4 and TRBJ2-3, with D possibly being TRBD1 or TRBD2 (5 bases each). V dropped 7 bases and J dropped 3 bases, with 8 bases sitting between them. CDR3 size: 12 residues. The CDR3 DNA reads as TGTGCCAGCAAGGGACGAACAGATACGCAGTATTTT. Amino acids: CASKGRTDTQYF.

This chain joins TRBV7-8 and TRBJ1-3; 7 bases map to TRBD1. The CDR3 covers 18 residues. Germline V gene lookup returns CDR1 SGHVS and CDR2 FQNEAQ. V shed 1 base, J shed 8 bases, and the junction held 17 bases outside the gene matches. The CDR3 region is CASSLEQGGGGRGDTIYF. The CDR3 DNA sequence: TGTGCCAGCAGCTTAGAGCAAGGGGGCGGTGGAAGGGGGGACACCATATATTTT.

The CDR3 protein is CATSPRLAGGTGELFF. CDR3 sequence (DNA): TGTGCCACCAGTCCCCGACTAGCGGGGGGCACCGGGGAGCTGTTTTTT. The genes are TRBV24-1 and TRBJ2-2, with 13 nucleotides matching TRBD2. J lost 4 bases, V lost 6 bases, and 4 bases had no gene match. The CDR3 runs 16 residues. From germline, CDR1 is KGHDR and CDR2 SFDVKD.

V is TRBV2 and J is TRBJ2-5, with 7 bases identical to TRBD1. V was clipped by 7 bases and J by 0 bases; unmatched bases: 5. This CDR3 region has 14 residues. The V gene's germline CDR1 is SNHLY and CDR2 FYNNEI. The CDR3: CASTLQGYQETQYF. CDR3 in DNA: TGTGCCAGCACCTTACAGGGGTACCAAGAGACCCAGTACTTC. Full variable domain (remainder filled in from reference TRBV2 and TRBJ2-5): EPEVTQTPSHQVTQMGQEVILRCVPISNHLYFYWYRQILGQKVEFLVSFYNNEISEKSEIFDDQFSVERPDGSNFTLKIRSTKLEDSAMYFCASTLQGYQETQYFGPGTRLLVL.

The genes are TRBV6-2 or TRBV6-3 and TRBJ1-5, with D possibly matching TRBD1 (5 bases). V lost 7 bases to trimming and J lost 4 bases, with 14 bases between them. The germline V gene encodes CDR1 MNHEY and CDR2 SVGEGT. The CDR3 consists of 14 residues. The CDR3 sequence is CASNPGHGNQPQHF. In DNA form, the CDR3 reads TGTGCCAGCAACCCTGGACACGGAAATCAGCCCCAGCATTTT.

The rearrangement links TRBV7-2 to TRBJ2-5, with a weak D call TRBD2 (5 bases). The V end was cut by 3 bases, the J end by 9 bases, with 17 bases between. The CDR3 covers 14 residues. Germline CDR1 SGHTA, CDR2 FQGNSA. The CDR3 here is CASSFTGLLSSQYF. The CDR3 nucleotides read TGTGCCAGCAGCTTTACCGGACTCCTTAGTTCCCAGTACTTC.